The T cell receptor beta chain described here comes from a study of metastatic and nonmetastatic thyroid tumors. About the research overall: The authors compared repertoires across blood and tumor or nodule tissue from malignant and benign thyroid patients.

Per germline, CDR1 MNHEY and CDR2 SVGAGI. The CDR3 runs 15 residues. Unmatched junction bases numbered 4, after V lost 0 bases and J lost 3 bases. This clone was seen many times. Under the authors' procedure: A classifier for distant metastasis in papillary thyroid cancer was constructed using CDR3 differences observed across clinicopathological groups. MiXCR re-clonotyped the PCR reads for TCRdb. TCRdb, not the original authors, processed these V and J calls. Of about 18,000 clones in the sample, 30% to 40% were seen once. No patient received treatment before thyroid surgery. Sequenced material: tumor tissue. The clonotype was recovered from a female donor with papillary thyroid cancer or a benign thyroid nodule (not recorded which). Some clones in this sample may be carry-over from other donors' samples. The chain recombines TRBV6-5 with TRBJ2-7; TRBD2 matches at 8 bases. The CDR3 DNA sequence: TGTGCCAGCAGTTACTCGGGTACTAGCGGCTACGAGCAGTACTTC. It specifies CASSYSGTSGYEQYF.